This T cell receptor beta chain was identified during a study of blood T cell repertoires in COVID-19. Study details: The origin of the acute and convalescent COVID-19 samples was the United States, Italy and Spain. Sample material is recorded as cDNA or gDNA derived from T cells, B-cell-depleted T cells, or PBMCs.

TCRdb's table, derived via immunoSEQ multiplex PCR, lists solely in-frame clones and lacks some. The sample carries under 250,000 clones, around 82% recorded once. Trimming took off 4 bases at V and 10 bases at J, with 11 bases between the two ends. The germline gives CDR1 MNHEY, CDR2 SMNVEV (reference sequence). The CDR3 contains 13 residues. Assignment of participants to cohorts was predicated upon participant-reported clinical history. The V gene is TRBV27, the J gene TRBJ1-6; D perhaps matches TRBD1 (6 bases). The sequenced material came from PBMCs or T cells enriched from blood (not recorded which). The TCR was taken from a woman aged 50 to 65 who had been exposed to COVID-19. The CDR3 loop is CASSSYRDSPLHF. The CDR3 DNA reads TGTGCCAGCAGTTCGTACAGGGACTCACCCCTCCACTTT.